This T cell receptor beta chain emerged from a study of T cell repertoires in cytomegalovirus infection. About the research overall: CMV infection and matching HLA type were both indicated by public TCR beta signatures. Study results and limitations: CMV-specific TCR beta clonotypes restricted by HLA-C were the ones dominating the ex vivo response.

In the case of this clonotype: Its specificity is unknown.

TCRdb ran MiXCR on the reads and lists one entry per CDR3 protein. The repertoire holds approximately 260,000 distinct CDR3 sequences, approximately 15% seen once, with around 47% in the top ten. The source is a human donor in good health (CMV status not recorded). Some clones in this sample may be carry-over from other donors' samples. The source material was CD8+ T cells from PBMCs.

CDR3 region: CSVAGTHYEQYF. CDR3 bases: TGCAGCGTTGCCGGGACTCACTACGAGCAGTACTTC. The gene calls are TRBV29-1 and TRBJ2-7; D is possibly TRBD2 (6 bases). Looked up from germline, CDR1 is SQVTM and CDR2 is ANQGSEA. This CDR3 spans 12 amino acids. V lost 4 bases to trimming and J lost 3 bases, with 10 bases between them.